This T cell receptor (beta chain) was identified in a study of blood T cell repertoires in COVID-19. Study at large: Samples came from the United States, Italy and Spain, spanning acute and convalescent COVID-19. T cells, B-cell-depleted T cells, or PBMCs supplied cDNA or gDNA.

Methods used by the authors: For nucleated cells, counts were estimated from reference gene primer amplification. The data were produced by immunoSEQ multiplex PCR, yet TCRdb's version contains in-frame clones alone and is incomplete. From that table come the V and J calls and clone size; the DNA was used to work out D and trimming. The sample carries approximately 93,000 clones, about nine tenths recorded once. Sequenced sample: peripheral blood. The clonotype comes from a human donor in a cohort sampled during active COVID-19.

CDR3 amino acids: CASSPLAGPRNQPQHF. CDR3 coding DNA: TGTGCCAGCTCACCACTGGCTGGTCCCCGCAATCAGCCCCAGCATTTT. The V call is TRBV18, the J call TRBJ1-5, with unresolved D. The germline V gene has CDR1 KGHSH and CDR2 LQKENI. V lost 1 base to trimming and J lost 2 bases, with 12 bases between them. This CDR3 spans 16 amino acids.